One and the same sample provided the 28 T cell receptor beta chains below, sequenced in a study of blood T cell repertoires in COVID-19. The assay was immunoSEQ multiplex PCR, and TCRdb's table has in-frame clones only and misses some. The data show roughly 100,000 clones, over 80% seen once. Sequences were obtained from peripheral blood. The receptors come from a man aged 50 to 59 with acute or convalescent COVID-19.

The rearrangement joins TRBV13 to TRBJ1-3; D ambiguous. The ends were cut back, 5 bases at V and 4 bases at J, with 9 bases in the middle. This CDR3 region has 13 residues. CDR1 PRHDT and CDR2 FYEKMQ come from the germline V gene (reference sequence). The DNA for the CDR3 is TGTGCCAGCAGCCCCGGTCCGGGAAACACCATATATTTT. Protein product: CASSPGPGNTIYF.

A few counts support this clone. The rearrangement uses TRBV21-1 and TRBJ2-7; the table calls TRBD1, which could not be checked here. TRBV21-1 is a listed pseudogene. This CDR3 has 13 residues. The CDR3 DNA is TGTGCCAGCAGCAGACAGAGTACCTACGAGCAGTACTTC. This encodes CASSRQSTYEQYF.

The V gene is TRBV28, the J gene TRBJ2-1, with 7 bases that match TRBD2. From germline, CDR1 is MDHEN and CDR2 SYDVKM. V dropped 6 bases and J dropped 5; count of bases not matched to a gene: 10. The CDR3 is 15 amino acids. The CDR3 loop reads CASSPPGTTNNEQFF. The DNA for the CDR3 is TGTGCCAGCAGCCCGCCCGGGACTACCAACAATGAGCAGTTCTTC.

The V and J genes are TRBV6-1 and TRBJ2-1, with D hard to call. V was shortened by 1 base and J by 3 bases, with 4 bases between the two germline ends. The CDR3 is 13 residues long. Germline assignment: CDR1 MNHNS and CDR2 SASEGT. The DNA of the CDR3 is TGTGCCAGCAGTGAAGGGCTCTACAATGAGCAGTTCTTC. Protein sequence: CASSEGLYNEQFF.

The chain links TRBV19 to TRBJ2-1, with 9 bases identical to TRBD2. V lost 2 bases to trimming and J lost 7 bases; unmatched junction nucleotides: 3. Germline lookup yields CDR1 LNHDA and CDR2 SQIVND (reference sequence). CDR3 size: 14 residues. The DNA for the CDR3 is TGTGCCAGTAGTATAAGCGGGAGGTTTAATGAGCAGTTCTTC. Amino acid sequence: CASSISGRFNEQFF.

This sequence joins TRBV5-1 and TRBJ2-1, with a possible D match to TRBD1 (5 bases). This CDR3 spans 14 amino acids. Germline V gene sequence: CDR1 SGHRS, CDR2 YFSETQ. V lost 3 bases and J 6 bases, leaving 13 bases between the germline ends. The CDR3 region has the DNA TGCGCCAGCAGCTCCCAACGACAGACCAATGAGCAGTTCTTC. Protein: CASSSQRQTNEQFF.

The chain links TRBV7-9 to TRBJ1-6; D perhaps matches TRBD1 (6 bases). V lost 5 bases, J lost 15 bases, and 14 bases lay in between. Germline V lookup: CDR1 SEHNR, CDR2 FQNEAQ (reference sequence). The CDR3 is made up of 12 amino acids. The CDR3 protein is CASSLQGSDLHF. CDR3 sequence (DNA): TGTGCCAGCAGCCTACAGGGTAGTGACCTCCACTTT.

This chain joins TRBV12-3 or TRBV12-4 and TRBJ2-7; no firm D call. The CDR3 runs 13 residues. Trimming left V 3 bases short and J 2 bases short, with 8 bases between. The CDR3 DNA reads TGTGCCAGCAGTTTGGGTCTAGCCTACGAGCAGTACTTC. It yields the protein CASSLGLAYEQYF.

The J gene is TRBJ1-6, the V gene TRBV2; no reliable D call. Germline V gives CDR1 SNHLY, CDR2 FYNNEI. V shed 4 bases and J shed 7 bases, with 14 bases lying between them. The CDR3 runs to 15 residues. CDR3 loop: CASSGEDGKNSPLHF. The CDR3 DNA reads TGTGCCAGCAGTGGGGAGGACGGGAAGAATTCACCCCTCCACTTT.

The chain combines TRBV5-1 with TRBJ2-2, with 10 bases lining up with TRBD1. The CDR3 totals 16 residues. Germline lookup yields CDR1 SGHRS and CDR2 YFSETQ. V dropped 4 bases and J dropped 5; count of bases not matched to a gene: 8. The CDR3 sequence is CASSPRQGAYTGELFF. In DNA, the CDR3 is TGCGCCAGCAGCCCTCGACAGGGGGCGTATACCGGGGAGCTGTTTTTT.

This chain joins TRBV5-1 and TRBJ2-2, with TRBD2 matching over 11 bases. The junction had 4 bases not matched to a gene; V was cut back by 2 bases and J by 4 bases. Per germline, CDR1 SGHRS and CDR2 YFSETQ. CDR3 length: 16 residues. The CDR3 DNA reads TGCGCCAGCAGCTTCTGGACTAGCGGGCGCACCGGGGAGCTGTTTTTT. It codes for CASSFWTSGRTGELFF.

V is TRBV27 and J is TRBJ2-7; a weak D match, TRBD2 (6 bases). Germline CDR1 is MNHEY and CDR2 is SMNVEV (reference sequence). The CDR3 is made up of 13 amino acids. Trimming cost V 6 bases and J 3 bases, with 12 bases left between them. CDR3 DNA sequence: TGTGCCAGCAGACTCTTGGGGGGCTACGAGCAGTACTTC. It encodes CASRLLGGYEQYF.

This chain connects TRBV14 to TRBJ2-2; D gene ambiguous. Trimming cost V 4 bases and J 6 bases, with 12 bases left between them. Germline-derived CDR1 and CDR2 are SGHDN and FVKESK. The CDR3 contains 14 residues. The CDR3, as DNA: TGTGCCAGCAGCCCCCTCGTAGCCGCCGGGGAGCTGTTTTTT. Its translation: CASSPLVAAGELFF.

The chain employs TRBV19 and TRBJ1-1; 7 bases fit TRBD1. Germline V lookup: CDR1 LNHDA, CDR2 SQIVND (reference sequence). This CDR3 is built from 15 residues. With 5 bases clipped from V and 11 bases from J, the junction kept 17 bases outside the gene matches. The CDR3 protein is CASSSLRQGPILAFF. Written as DNA, the CDR3 is TGTGCCAGTAGTTCCCTAAGACAGGGACCCATCCTGGCTTTCTTT.

This clone was recorded a few times. The V call is TRBV11-2, the J call TRBJ1-2; TRBD1 might be the D (5 bases). The CDR3 consists of 13 residues. V was pared by 5 bases and J by 2 bases, with 9 bases between. The germline gives CDR1 SGHAT, CDR2 FQNNGV. The CDR3 reads CASSADSNYGYTF. Written as DNA, the CDR3 is TGTGCCAGCAGCGCCGACAGCAACTATGGCTACACCTTC.

This clone was found once. V usage is TRBV29-1 and J usage is TRBJ2-5, with D perhaps TRBD1 (5 bases). Trimming stripped 7 bases from V and 4 bases from J, with 10 bases between. From germline, CDR1 is SQVTM and CDR2 ANQGSEA. CDR3 size: 11 residues. This CDR3 is CSEQVRETQYF. Written as DNA, the CDR3 is TGCAGCGAACAGGTTAGAGAGACCCAGTACTTC.

This chain links TRBV4-2 with TRBJ1-2; 7 bases fit TRBD1. V lost 1 base, J lost 4 bases, and 6 bases stayed unmatched. This CDR3 region has 15 residues. The germline gives CDR1 LGHNA, CDR2 YNFKEQ. CDR3 protein: CASSQAGTEVYGYTF. CDR3 DNA sequence: TGTGCCAGCAGCCAAGCCGGGACAGAAGTCTATGGCTACACCTTC.

The V call is TRBV2, the J call TRBJ1-4, with 8 positions matching TRBD1. Trimming cost V 11 bases and J 8 bases; bases outside gene matches: 4. CDR3 length: 11 amino acids. CDR1 is SNHLY and CDR2 is FYNNEI in the germline V gene. CDR3 nucleotide sequence: TGTGCCTCCTACAGGGGGGAAAAACTGTTTTTT. Translation: CASYRGEKLFF. Based on the CDR3 plus reference TRBV2 and TRBJ1-4, the full variable domain is EPEVTQTPSHQVTQMGQEVILRCVPISNHLYFYWYRQILGQKVEFLVSFYNNEISEKSEIFDDQFSVERPDGSNFTLKIRSTKLEDSAMYFCASYRGEKLFFGSGTQLSVL.

The V gene is TRBV6-5, the J gene TRBJ2-1; the D is unclear. V was trimmed by 7 bases and J by 6 bases, leaving 13 bases between them. The CDR3 loop spans 13 amino acids. The germline CDR1 and CDR2 sequences are MNHEY and SVGAGI. CDR3 sequence reads: CASTSKVSNEQFF. The CDR3 nucleotides read TGTGCCAGCACTAGTAAGGTCAGCAATGAGCAGTTCTTC.

The chain carries TRBV24-1 and TRBJ1-5, with 7 bases fitting TRBD1. This CDR3 is 14 amino acids long. Germline CDR1 reads KGHDR; CDR2 reads SFDVKD. The trim removed 9 bases at V and 2 bases at J, leaving 6 bases unmatched. In DNA form, the CDR3 reads TGTGCCACCGGCGGGACAGTAGGCAATCAGCCCCAGCATTTT. Translation gives CATGGTVGNQPQHF.

This clone ranks as medium-sized (0.01 to 0.1%). The chain employs TRBV6-1 and TRBJ2-4, with TRBD1 identical over 7 bases. Trimming took 3 bases from V and 0 from J; bases not matched to a gene: 5. Germline values: CDR1 MNHNS, CDR2 SASEGT. CDR3 length equals 16 residues. The DNA of the CDR3 is TGTGCCAGCAGTGAGAGACAGGGTTTAGCCAAAAACATTCAGTACTTC. This sequence encodes CASSERQGLAKNIQYF.

The chain carries TRBV18 and TRBJ1-4, with 11 nucleotides matching TRBD1. This CDR3 region has 16 residues. Trimming cost V 3 bases and J 12 bases; bases outside gene matches: 12. Germline CDR1 is KGHSH and CDR2 is LQKENI. CDR3 region: CASSPDTGTGGGELFF. The CDR3 region has the DNA TGTGCCAGCTCACCTGACACCGGGACAGGGGGAGGAGAACTGTTTTTT.

This chain joins TRBV12-5 and TRBJ1-1; 10 positions match TRBD1. V lost 1 base and J lost 4; bases outside the gene matches: 3. In germline, CDR1 is LGHNT, CDR2 FRNRAP. This CDR3 has 15 amino acids. The CDR3 loop reads CASGLDRDRGTEAFF. For the CDR3, the DNA is TGTGCTAGTGGTTTGGACCGGGACAGGGGCACTGAAGCTTTCTTT.

V and J are TRBV11-2 and TRBJ1-4; 7 bases are a match to TRBD1. Germline V gives CDR1 SGHAT, CDR2 FQNNGV. The CDR3 contains 15 residues. V shed 2 bases and J 7 bases; nucleotides not matched to a gene: 7. The CDR3 protein is CASSLQGVLGEKLFF. For the CDR3, the DNA is TGTGCCAGCAGCTTACAGGGGGTGTTGGGTGAAAAACTGTTTTTT. Combining the CDR3 with reference TRBV11-2 and TRBJ1-4 gives the whole variable domain EAGVAQSPRYKIIEKRQSVAFWCNPISGHATLYWYQQILGQGPKLLIQFQNNGVVDDSQLPKDRFSAERLKGVDSTLKIQPAKLEDSAVYLCASSLQGVLGEKLFFGSGTQLSVL.

This rearrangement joins TRBV24-1 to TRBJ2-1; 8 nucleotides align to TRBD2. This CDR3 spans 15 amino acids. The germline V gene encodes CDR1 KGHDR and CDR2 SFDVKD. The V and J ends lost 4 bases and 2 bases, in that order; junction bases with no gene match: 3. DNA of the CDR3: TGTGCCACCAGTGACCGGGGACTAGCCTACAATGAGCAGTTCTTC. It specifies CATSDRGLAYNEQFF.

The chain combines TRBV11-2 with TRBJ2-5; 9 nucleotides match TRBD2. V lost 5 bases and J lost 3; bases outside the gene matches: 4. This CDR3 spans 14 amino acids. The germline V gene encodes CDR1 SGHAT and CDR2 FQNNGV. In DNA form, the CDR3 reads TGTGCCAGCAGCCCGACTAGCGGAGAAGAGACCCAGTACTTC. Translating it yields CASSPTSGEETQYF.

The chain carries TRBV5-1 and TRBJ2-3, with 7 positions matching TRBD1. The germline CDR1 and CDR2 sequences are SGHRS and YFSETQ. The CDR3 is 15 amino acids. V lost 3 bases to trimming and J lost 2 bases; unmatched junction nucleotides: 6. The CDR3 region is CASSYRGWATDTQYF. In nucleotides, the CDR3 is TGCGCCAGCAGCTACAGGGGATGGGCCACAGATACGCAGTATTTT.

The chain carries TRBV6-5 and TRBJ2-3; maybe TRBD2 (5 bases). Germline CDR1 reads MNHEY; CDR2 reads SVGAGI. V lost 2 bases to trimming and J lost 2 bases, with 11 bases between them. CDR3 length: 15 amino acids. CDR3 nucleotide sequence: TGTGCCAGCAGTTACGGTGGAGGACTCACAGATACGCAGTATTTT. Translation: CASSYGGGLTDTQYF.